These 11 T cell receptor beta chains share one sample of origin, sequenced in a study of T cells in Graves' hyperthyroidism and ophthalmopathy. The investigators amplified TCR beta CDR3 regions from RNA transcripts. In the first-round RT-PCR of the TCR CDR3, the HTBI primer set was used. TCRdb redid the calling of the multiplex PCR reads with MiXCR, one entry per CDR3 protein. The sample lists about 840,000 distinct CDR3 sequences; around 39% were seen once. The specimen was blood. These receptors were taken from a man between 18 and 35 years old with Graves' hyperthyroidism.

The rearrangement joins TRBV7-3 to TRBJ1-1, with a weak D call TRBD1 (6 bases). This CDR3 has 14 residues. Germline V gene lookup returns CDR1 SGHTA and CDR2 FQGTGA. V was trimmed by 3 bases and J by 6 bases, leaving 14 bases between them. In DNA form, the CDR3 reads TGTGCCAGCAGCTTCCGGGCAGGGGTCCCTGAAGCTTTCTTT. This gives the protein CASSFRAGVPEAFF.

Concerning this clonotype: This may be a read error, as it is one base from a much larger clone. V usage is TRBV29-1 and J usage is TRBJ2-7, with 7 positions matching TRBD2. This CDR3 spans 14 amino acids. Looked up from germline, CDR1 is SQVTM and CDR2 is ANQGSEA. Losses at the gene ends were 5 bases for V and 2 bases for J; bases not matched to a gene: 9. CDR3 region: CSVSREWGPYEQYF. CDR3 sequence (DNA): TGCAGCGTTTCGCGGGAGTGGGGACCCTACGAGCAGTACTTC.

This clonotype was seen repeatedly, ten times or more. The rearrangement joins TRBV2 to TRBJ2-2; D uncertain. Germline CDR1 is SNHLY and CDR2 is FYNNEI. V gave up 11 bases and J gave up 6 bases, with 16 bases separating them. CDR3 length: 13 amino acids. The CDR3 DNA follows: TGTGCCTCCACGGCCGGGTTCGCCGGGGAGCTGTTTTTT. This encodes CASTAGFAGELFF. The complete variable domain, with remaining parts taken from reference TRBV2 and TRBJ2-2, reads EPEVTQTPSHQVTQMGQEVILRCVPISNHLYFYWYRQILGQKVEFLVSFYNNEISEKSEIFDDQFSVERPDGSNFTLKIRSTKLEDSAMYFCASTAGFAGELFFGEGSRLTVL.

This clonotype was detected only a few times. This sequence joins TRBV20-1 and TRBJ2-7; D possibly uses TRBD1 or TRBD2 (5 bases each). V was trimmed by 4 bases and J by 2 bases, leaving 18 bases between them. The CDR3 consists of 15 residues. Germline CDR1 is DFQATT and CDR2 is SNEGSKA (reference sequence). DNA of the CDR3: TGCAGTGCTACAGACCGGGACGTGGACACCTACGAGCAGTACTTC. Protein product: CSATDRDVDTYEQYF.

This clonotype was recorded a few times. The rearrangement joins TRBV6-1 to TRBJ1-5; D uncertain. Germline lookup yields CDR1 MNHNS and CDR2 SASEGT. V was shortened by 2 bases and J by 6 bases, with 11 bases between the two germline ends. The CDR3 loop spans 14 amino acids. The DNA of the CDR3 is TGTGCCAGCAGTGAACTTGGGGAGGCTCAGCCCCAGCATTTT. As protein: CASSELGEAQPQHF.

This clonotype appeared many times. This chain connects TRBV7-8 to TRBJ2-7; D possibly corresponds to TRBD2 (6 bases). V lost 6 bases to trimming and J lost 3 bases, with 12 bases between them. The CDR3 contains 13 residues. CDR1 and CDR2 from the germline V gene are SGHVS and FQNEAQ. The CDR3 nucleotides read TGTGCCAGCAGATATAGCGGAGGCTACGAGCAGTACTTC. It specifies CASRYSGGYEQYF.

The chain couples TRBV12-3 or TRBV12-4 to TRBJ2-7; TRBD1 or TRBD2 may be the D gene (5 bases each). This CDR3 region has 12 residues. V was trimmed by 0 bases and J by 8 bases, leaving 8 bases between them. The CDR3 DNA follows: TGTGCCAGCAGTTTAGCCGGGGCGCAGCAGTACTTC. It is translated as CASSLAGAQQYF.

This clonotype was seen more than once but under ten times. The rearrangement links TRBV12-3 or TRBV12-4 to TRBJ2-2; 7 bases agree with TRBD2. The CDR3 spans 14 residues. V lost 8 bases and J lost 6; bases outside the gene matches: 9. This CDR3 reads CASFLQGGAGELFF. The CDR3 bases are TGTGCCAGCTTCTTGCAGGGAGGGGCCGGGGAGCTGTTTTTT.

This clonotype was counted between two and nine times. The chain employs TRBV7-9 and TRBJ1-1; D unclear. CDR3 length equals 16 residues. V lost 4 bases and J lost 4, with 19 bases in between. CDR1 is SEHNR, CDR2 FQNEAQ, per germline (reference sequence). CDR3 sequence: CASSSIGLMRTTEAFF. DNA of the CDR3: TGTGCCAGCAGCTCGATAGGGCTGATGAGGACCACTGAAGCTTTCTTT.

Comments on this clonotype: One end of the junction does not line up with germline, which may come from a read error. The rearrangement joins TRBV11-2 to TRBJ1-3; possibly TRBD1 for D (5 bases). This CDR3 has 17 residues. Per germline, CDR1 SGHAT and CDR2 FQNNGV. CDR3 coding DNA: TGCGCCAGCAGCCAAGCTGCGTTGGGGGACTCTGGAAACACCATATATTTT. Translated, it gives CASSQAALGDSGNTIYF.

V usage is TRBV6-5 and J usage is TRBJ2-7; D not certain. Germline V gene data show CDR1 as MNHEY and CDR2 as SVGAGI. Trimming removed 2 bases from V and 8 bases from J, with 16 bases in between. CDR3 length equals 14 residues. CDR3 nucleotides: TGTGCCAGCAGTTACGGGAACAATCAGCCCCAGCAGTACTTC. Translating gives CASSYGNNQPQQYF.